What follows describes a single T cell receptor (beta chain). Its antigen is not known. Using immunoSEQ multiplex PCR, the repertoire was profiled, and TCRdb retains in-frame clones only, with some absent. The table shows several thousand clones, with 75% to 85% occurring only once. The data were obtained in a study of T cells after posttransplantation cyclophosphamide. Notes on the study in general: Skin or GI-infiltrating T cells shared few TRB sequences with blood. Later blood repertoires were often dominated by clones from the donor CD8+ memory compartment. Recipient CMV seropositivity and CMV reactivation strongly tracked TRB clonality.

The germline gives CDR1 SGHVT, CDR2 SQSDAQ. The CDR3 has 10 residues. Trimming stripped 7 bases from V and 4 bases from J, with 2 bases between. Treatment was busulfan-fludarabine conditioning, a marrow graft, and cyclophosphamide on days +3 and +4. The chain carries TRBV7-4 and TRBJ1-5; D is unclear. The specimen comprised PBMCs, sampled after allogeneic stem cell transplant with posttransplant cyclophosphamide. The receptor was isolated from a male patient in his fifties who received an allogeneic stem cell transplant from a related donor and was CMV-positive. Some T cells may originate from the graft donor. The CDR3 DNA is TGTGCCAGCATAAATCAGCCCCAGCATTTT. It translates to CASINQPQHF. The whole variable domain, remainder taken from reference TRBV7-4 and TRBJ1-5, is GAGVSQSPRYKVAKRGRDVALRCDSISGHVTLYWYRQTLGQGSEVLTYSQSDAQRDKSGRPSGRFSAERPERSVSTLKIQRTEQGDSAVYLCASINQPQHFGDGTRLSIL.